The following is a TCR beta chain sequence with its context. The entry originates in a study of type 1 and type 2 diabetes patients. Study at large: Participants included type 1 and type 2 diabetes patients plus nondiabetic controls.

Each diabetic donor fulfilled classification criteria for either type 1 or type 2. Roughly 10 milliliters of peripheral blood were drawn from each donor. Genomic DNA was the PCR template. The TCR beta CDR3 region was amplified using 30 forward and 13 reverse primers. In TCRdb, the multiplex PCR reads were re-called with MiXCR into one record per CDR3 protein. In the table there are 250,000 to 300,000 distinct CDR3 sequences, approximately 45% of which are singletons. V lost 9 bases to trimming and J lost 0 bases, with 14 bases between them. This CDR3 comprises 15 residues. Germline V gene data show CDR1 as SEHNR and CDR2 as FQNEAQ (reference sequence).

Source material: peripheral blood mononuclear cells (PBMCs). The chain is built from TRBV7-9 and TRBJ1-4, with a possible D match to TRBD1 (6 bases). The sequence was obtained from a man between 18 and 29 years old with type 2 diabetes. The CDR3 protein is CASNWGLTTNEKLFF. The CDR3 DNA follows: TGTGCCAGTAACTGGGGGCTTACAACTAATGAAAAACTGTTTTTT.